This TCR beta chain was profiled in a study of cytomegalovirus exposure and HLA in healthy donors. Germline-derived CDR1 and CDR2 are SGHAT and FQNNGV. This CDR3 region has 17 residues. V was shortened by 5 bases and J by 8 bases, with 27 bases between the two germline ends. Regarding the study as a whole: When presence/absence was analysed, sequencing depth was taken to be roughly uniform across donors. Highly shared variants forming one cluster were likely a sequencing artifact.

Worth noting for this clone: The antigen remains undetermined.

13 Jbeta primers and 60 Vbeta primers were used for the PCR. Sequencing used immunoSEQ multiplex PCR; TCRdb keeps in-frame clones, though not all of them. This table holds about 130,000 clones. This sequence joins TRBV11-2 and TRBJ1-2; D perhaps matches TRBD1 (6 bases). The receptor was isolated from a man in his forties in good health and CMV-seronegative. Sequenced input: PBMCs. The CDR3 sequence: CASSPLQGLSRFRGYTF. Here the CDR3 DNA reads TGTGCCAGCAGCCCTTTACAGGGATTAAGCCGGTTCAGAGGCTACACCTTC.